These 23 T cell receptor beta chains were all obtained from the same sample, sequenced in a study of blood T cells in healthy people across ages. A second PCR of roughly 7 to 11 cycles used a sample-barcoded 5' primer and a J-beta primer mix. TCRdb independently ran MiXCR on the 5' RACE reads; one entry per CDR3 protein. The sample lists 1.5 million to 2 million distinct CDR3 sequences, 40% to 55% occurring once. The sample taken for sequencing was blood. The receptors here all came from a middle-aged woman in good health.

This clonotype has just one count. J is TRBJ2-3 and V is TRBV29-1, with 7 bases matching TRBD2. The trim removed 4 bases at V and 1 base at J, leaving 5 bases unmatched. Germline V gene lookup returns CDR1 SQVTM and CDR2 ANQGSEA. The CDR3 spans 14 residues. CDR3 bases: TGCAGCGTTGGCCTTCGGGGGGGCACAGATACGCAGTATTTT. The encoded protein is CSVGLRGGTDTQYF.

DNA for the CDR3: TGTGCCAGCAGAAAAAGCATAGCCTACAATGAGCAGTTCTTC. This codes for CASRKSIAYNEQFF. The V gene is TRBV6-6, the J gene TRBJ2-1; D remains ambiguous. CDR3 size: 14 residues. Per the germline V gene, CDR1 is MNHNY and CDR2 is SVGAGI (reference sequence). V lost 6 bases and J lost 2, with 11 bases in between.

The chain has TRBV7-9 and TRBJ1-4; unclear D gene. V lost 2 bases and J 6 bases, leaving 7 bases between the germline ends. Per germline, CDR1 SEHNR and CDR2 FQNEAQ (reference sequence). This CDR3 comprises 13 residues. CDR3 in DNA: TGTGCCAGCAGCTTACGTCTCTATGAAAAACTGTTTTTT. This codes for CASSLRLYEKLFF.

The chain uses TRBV6-5 and TRBJ2-5; the D call may be TRBD1 or TRBD2 (6 bases each). Per germline, CDR1 MNHEY and CDR2 SVGAGI. This CDR3 is 15 amino acids long. Trimming took 2 bases from V and 4 from J, leaving 14 bases between them. The CDR3 DNA follows: TGTGCCAGCAGTTACGGGTGGGGGGCTCGAGAGACCCAGTACTTC. Amino acids: CASSYGWGARETQYF.

The CDR3 spells CASSLGLLAGRTYNEQYF. CDR3 DNA sequence: TGTGCCAGCAGCTTAGGTCTGCTAGCGGGCCGTACCTACAATGAGCAGTACTTC. The chain combines TRBV7-2 with TRBJ2-7; 8 bases line up with TRBD2. Losses at the gene ends were 1 base for V and 7 bases for J; bases not matched to a gene: 18. The CDR3 covers 18 residues. Germline values: CDR1 SGHTA, CDR2 FQGNSA. The variable domain in full, completed from reference TRBV7-2 and TRBJ2-7, reads GAGVSQSPSNKVTEKGKDVELRCDPISGHTALYWYRQSLGQGLEFLIYFQGNSAPDKSGLPSDRFSAERTGGSVSTLTIQRTQQEDSAVYLCASSLGLLAGRTYNEQYFGPGTRLTVT.

V usage is TRBV7-2 and J usage is TRBJ2-4; D remains unclear. V lost 4 bases and J lost 6, with 13 bases in between. The CDR3 consists of 14 residues. Germline V gene lookup returns CDR1 SGHTA and CDR2 FQGNSA. The CDR3 nucleotides read TGTGCCAGCAGCTCGCTAAATAGAGGAAACATTCAGTACTTC. Translating gives CASSSLNRGNIQYF.

The rearrangement links TRBV6-2 or TRBV6-3 to TRBJ1-1; D is undetermined. Germline V lookup: CDR1 MNHEY, CDR2 SVGEGT. The length of the CDR3 is 15 residues. V lost 6 bases and J lost 2, with 16 bases in between. This CDR3 reads CASRSARAFNTEAFF. In DNA, the CDR3 is TGTGCCAGCAGGTCCGCCCGGGCTTTCAACACTGAAGCTTTCTTT.

There are a few counts of this clonotype. The J gene is TRBJ2-3, the V gene TRBV9; 8 bases align to TRBD2. Germline assignment: CDR1 SGDLS and CDR2 YYNGEE. The junction had 13 bases not matched to a gene; V was cut back by 4 bases and J by 6 bases. The CDR3 totals 16 residues. The CDR3 spells CASSLSGGQVSDTQYF. The CDR3 DNA sequence: TGTGCCAGCAGCCTCTCGGGGGGGCAGGTATCGGATACGCAGTATTTT.

V is TRBV6-2 or TRBV6-3 and J is TRBJ2-7, with 12 bases fitting TRBD2. Germline CDR1 is MNHEY and CDR2 is SVGEGT. The CDR3 totals 15 residues. Germline trimming cut 6 bases from V and 4 bases from J; bases unmatched to any gene: 7. CDR3 bases: TGTGCCAGCAGGAGGACTAGCGGGGACATATACGAGCAGTACTTC. It yields the protein CASRRTSGDIYEQYF.

This clonotype was picked up a small number of times. The V and J genes are TRBV5-1 and TRBJ2-3; D tentatively reads TRBD1 or TRBD2 (6 bases each). This CDR3 is 16 amino acids long. Germline V gives CDR1 SGHRS, CDR2 YFSETQ. Deletions cut 4 bases from V and 2 bases from J, with 17 bases between. The CDR3 nucleotides are TGCGCCAGCAGCACCGGACAGCTAGCGTACACAGATACGCAGTATTTT. This translates into CASSTGQLAYTDTQYF.

A note on this clonotype: This may come from a read error, since a much larger clone is one base off. CDR3 nucleotides: TGTGCCAGCAGCTCCACAGGGGGCGCCCCCTACGAGCAGTACTTC. Residues: CASSSTGGAPYEQYF. The J gene is TRBJ2-7, the V gene TRBV28, with 9 bases aligning to TRBD1. The CDR3 is made up of 15 amino acids. J was trimmed by 2 bases and V by 6 bases; bases with no gene match: 8. Germline CDR1 reads MDHEN; CDR2 reads SYDVKM.

The V gene is TRBV27, the J gene TRBJ2-4, with D perhaps TRBD2 (5 bases). Looked up from germline, CDR1 is MNHEY and CDR2 is SMNVEV (reference sequence). The CDR3 spans 15 residues. The germline V and J ends were trimmed by 5 bases and 4 bases, with 15 bases remaining between them. The CDR3 region has the DNA TGTGCCAGCAGTACTCCCGGGGTGCCTAAAAACATTCAGTACTTC. Its translation: CASSTPGVPKNIQYF.

This chain connects TRBV6-2 or TRBV6-3 to TRBJ1-2; D remains ambiguous. The V end lost 1 base, the J end lost 4 bases, and 7 bases lay between the germline ends. CDR3 length: 13 residues. CDR1 is MNHEY, CDR2 SVGEGT, per germline. CDR3 nucleotide sequence: TGTGCCAGCAGTTACTGGGATTCCTATGGCTACACCTTC. This translates into CASSYWDSYGYTF.

This clonotype was seen only a few times. This chain connects TRBV7-9 to TRBJ2-3; 12 bases map to TRBD2. The CDR3 spans 16 residues. The junction had 10 bases not matched to a gene; V was cut back by 5 bases and J by 7 bases. The germline gives CDR1 SEHNR, CDR2 FQNEAQ (reference sequence). This CDR3 is CASSPPSSGGAHTQYF. The CDR3 region has the DNA TGTGCCAGCAGCCCTCCCTCTAGCGGGGGGGCTCATACGCAGTATTTT.

The chain combines TRBV20-1 with TRBJ2-4, with TRBD2 matching over 10 bases. The end of the DNA aligns better with TRBJ2-5, so the J call may be wrong. The CDR3 contains 15 residues. Germline V CDR1 and CDR2: DFQATT, SNEGSKA (reference sequence). The CDR3 reads CSASERGGLGETQYF. The DNA for the CDR3 is TGCAGTGCTAGTGAGCGGGGGGGCCTTGGGGAGACCCAGTACTTC.

The chain's CDR3 is CASSPGDSPFLAKNIQYF. CDR3 DNA: TGCGCCAGCAGCCCAGGAGACAGCCCGTTCCTAGCCAAAAACATTCAGTACTTC. This chain connects TRBV5-1 to TRBJ2-4, with D perhaps matching TRBD1 (5 bases). The V gene lost 4 bases and the J gene lost 0 bases, with 20 bases spanning the gap. CDR3 length: 18 residues. Germline lookup yields CDR1 SGHRS and CDR2 YFSETQ.

This clonotype was detected ten times or more. This chain connects TRBV7-2 to TRBJ2-1; 12 bases fit TRBD2. The germline V gene has CDR1 SGHTA and CDR2 FQGNSA. The CDR3 is 15 residues long. The ends lost 3 bases at V and 4 bases at J; junction bases unmatched: 1. CDR3 in amino acids: CASSFTSGGYNEQFF. The CDR3 region has the DNA TGTGCCAGCAGCTTTACTAGCGGGGGGTACAATGAGCAGTTCTTC.

This clonotype was seen a handful of times. The chain uses TRBV29-1 and TRBJ2-3; 13 positions agree with TRBD2. Germline CDR1 is SQVTM and CDR2 is ANQGSEA. The junction had 1 base not matched to a gene; V was cut back by 4 bases and J by 0 bases. CDR3 length: 15 amino acids. CDR3 DNA: TGCAGCGTTGGGACTAGCGGGGGTAGCACAGATACGCAGTATTTT. This gives the protein CSVGTSGGSTDTQYF.

This chain joins TRBV7-2 and TRBJ1-2; 7 bases map to TRBD1. Trimming removed 3 bases from V and 4 bases from J; junction bases left unmatched: 11. The CDR3 has 16 residues. Germline assignment: CDR1 SGHTA and CDR2 FQGNSA. Here the CDR3 reads CASSFSGTAGAYGYTF. The CDR3, as DNA: TGTGCCAGCAGCTTCTCCGGGACAGCCGGGGCCTATGGCTACACCTTC.

The chain couples TRBV20-1 to TRBJ2-5, with D uncertain. V was clipped by 5 bases and J by 4 bases, with 11 bases between them. The CDR3 contains 12 residues. Germline loops: CDR1 DFQATT, CDR2 SNEGSKA (reference sequence). The CDR3, as DNA: TGCAGTGCTCCCCTGCTCCGAGAGACCCAGTACTTC. Protein sequence: CSAPLLRETQYF.

The J gene is TRBJ2-5, the V gene TRBV11-2; the D gene is possibly TRBD1 (5 bases). The CDR3 has 15 amino acids. The V gene's germline CDR1 is SGHAT and CDR2 FQNNGV. Trimming took 5 bases from V and 5 from J, leaving 18 bases between them. This CDR3 reads CASSGSGFEWETQYF. For the CDR3, the DNA is TGTGCCAGCAGCGGGTCAGGGTTTGAATGGGAGACCCAGTACTTC.

The V gene is TRBV28, the J gene TRBJ1-5; 7 bases align to TRBD1. V was pared by 8 bases and J by 6 bases, with 13 bases of the junction left unmatched. CDR3 length: 15 residues. The germline V gene has CDR1 MDHEN and CDR2 SYDVKM. The CDR3 spells CASSKSEGAIQPQHF. The CDR3 DNA is TGTGCCAGCTCTAAATCCGAGGGGGCTATTCAGCCCCAGCATTTT.

The CDR3 DNA follows: TGTGCCAGCAGTTACTCGGGCATGACAGGGGCAAACTTAAACATTCAGTACTTC. It specifies CASSYSGMTGANLNIQYF. V gene TRBV6-5 combines with J gene TRBJ2-4; TRBD1 agrees at 8 bases. The CDR3 spans 18 residues. Trimming took 0 bases from V and 6 from J; bases not matched to a gene: 13. Germline lookup yields CDR1 MNHEY and CDR2 SVGAGI.